The sequence of this TCR beta chain was determined in a study of STAT5B mutations in CD4+ large granular lymphocyte leukemia. The wider study: Healthy donors showed HLA-associated enrichment of the CDR3 'QG' motif.

The table came from immunoSEQ multiplex PCR; TCRdb's copy has only in-frame clones and leaves some out. The repertoire includes some 34,000 clones, around three quarters of them detected once, and about 2.5% sits in the top ten. Broader study findings: Compared with healthy controls (2/35), patient top clones favored TRBV06 (8/27).

Trimming took 4 bases from V and 0 from J, leaving 18 bases between them. Germline values: CDR1 LNHDA, CDR2 SQIVND (reference sequence). There are 17 residues in the CDR3. As for this clone: Its target is not known.

The V call is TRBV19, the J call TRBJ1-1; unclear D gene. This clonotype originated in a human donor in good health. The specimen was CD4+ T cells from blood buffy coats. The CDR3: CASSTPPQRTMNTEAFF. CDR3 nucleotide sequence: TGTGCCAGTAGTACCCCCCCACAGCGAACCATGAACACTGAAGCTTTCTTT.